This T cell receptor beta chain was retrieved from a study of blood T cell repertoires in COVID-19. Whole-study context: Samples representing acute and convalescent COVID-19 were sourced from the United States, Italy and Spain.

The CDR3 spans 14 residues. Germline CDR1 and CDR2: SNHLY and FYNNEI. V was pared by 3 bases and J by 0 bases, with 8 bases between. This clone turned up a few times. Ages ranged from about 18 to 89 years, with residence in about two dozen US areas. For recovered donors of Cohort 3, there were two negative PCRs, clearance, or symptom resolution. Study processing details: Amplification from reference gene primers served as the basis for estimated nucleated cell counts. Measured with immunoSEQ multiplex PCR; TCRdb has only the in-frame clones, and not every one. V, J and clone size were drawn from that table, and D and trimming were deduced from the DNA. The sample holds about 160,000 clones, roughly 80% seen once.

The rearrangement links TRBV2 to TRBJ1-1; no definite D call. This TCR came from a woman aged 45-60 years who had recovered from COVID-19. The specimen was PBMCs or T cells enriched from blood (not recorded which). The DNA of the CDR3 is TGTGCCAGCAGTGATTGGACTTTGAACACTGAAGCTTTCTTT. This gives the protein CASSDWTLNTEAFF. Together with reference TRBV2 and TRBJ1-1, the CDR3 gives the full variable domain: EPEVTQTPSHQVTQMGQEVILRCVPISNHLYFYWYRQILGQKVEFLVSFYNNEISEKSEIFDDQFSVERPDGSNFTLKIRSTKLEDSAMYFCASSDWTLNTEAFFGQGTRLTVV.